The TCR beta chain under discussion was sequenced for a study of shared clonotypes between healthy human individuals. V lost 5 bases to trimming and J lost 6 bases; unmatched junction nucleotides: 6. CDR3 length: 14 residues. Germline CDR1 ENHRY, CDR2 SYGVKD. TCRdb keeps only in-frame clones here, not all; method: immunoSEQ multiplex PCR. This sample has around 2.1 million clones, with almost 96% found just once. Only a few counts were recorded for this clone. The source of this sequence is a man between 18 and 29 years old in good health. The rearrangement joins TRBV10-3 to TRBJ1-2; 10 positions match TRBD1. The sequenced sample was naive CD4+ T cells sorted from blood. Subset defined: CD45RA+ positively selected. Here the CDR3 DNA reads TGTGCCATCAGTAAGGACAGGGGGATACATGGCTACACCTTC. This sequence encodes CAISKDRGIHGYTF.